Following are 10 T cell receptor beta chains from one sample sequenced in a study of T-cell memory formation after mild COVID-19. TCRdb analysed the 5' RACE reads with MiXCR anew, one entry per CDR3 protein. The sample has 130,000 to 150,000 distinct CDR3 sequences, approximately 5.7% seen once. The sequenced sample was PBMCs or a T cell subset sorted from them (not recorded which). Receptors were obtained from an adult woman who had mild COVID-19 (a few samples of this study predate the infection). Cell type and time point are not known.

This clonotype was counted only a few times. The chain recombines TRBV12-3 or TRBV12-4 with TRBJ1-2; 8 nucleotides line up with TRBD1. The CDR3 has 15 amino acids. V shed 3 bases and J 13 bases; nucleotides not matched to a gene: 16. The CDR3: CASSLGTGTGADCTF. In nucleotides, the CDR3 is TGTGCCAGCAGTTTGGGAACCGGGACAGGTGCTGATTGCACCTTC.

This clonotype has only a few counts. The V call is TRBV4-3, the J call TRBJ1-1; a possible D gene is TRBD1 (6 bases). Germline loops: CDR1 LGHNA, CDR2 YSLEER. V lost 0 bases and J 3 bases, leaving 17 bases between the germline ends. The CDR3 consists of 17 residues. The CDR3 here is CASSQDLVRGAYTEAFF. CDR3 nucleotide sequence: TGCGCCAGCAGCCAAGATCTGGTTCGGGGGGCCTACACTGAAGCTTTCTTT.

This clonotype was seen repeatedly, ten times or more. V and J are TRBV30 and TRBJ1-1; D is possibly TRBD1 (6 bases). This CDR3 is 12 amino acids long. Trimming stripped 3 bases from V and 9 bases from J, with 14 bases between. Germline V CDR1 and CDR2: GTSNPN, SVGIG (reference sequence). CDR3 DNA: TGTGCCTGGAGGGACAACAGGGAGCAAGCTTTCTTT. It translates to CAWRDNREQAFF. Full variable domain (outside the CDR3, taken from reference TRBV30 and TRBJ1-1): SQTIHQWPATLVQPVGSPLSLECTVEGTSNPNLYWYRQAAGRGLQLLFYSVGIGQISSEVPQNLSASRPQDRQFILSSKKLLLSDSGFYLCAWRDNREQAFFGQGTRLTVV.

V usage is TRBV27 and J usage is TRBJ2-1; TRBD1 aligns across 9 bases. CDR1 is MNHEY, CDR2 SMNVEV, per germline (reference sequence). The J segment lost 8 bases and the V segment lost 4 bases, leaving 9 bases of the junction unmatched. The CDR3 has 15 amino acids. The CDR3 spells CASSSRQGGPYEQFF. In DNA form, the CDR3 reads TGTGCCAGCAGTTCGAGACAGGGGGGGCCTTATGAGCAGTTCTTC.

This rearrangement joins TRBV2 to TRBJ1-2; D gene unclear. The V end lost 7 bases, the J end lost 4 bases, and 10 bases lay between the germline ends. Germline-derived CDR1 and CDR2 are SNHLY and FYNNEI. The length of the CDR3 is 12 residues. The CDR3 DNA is TGTGCCAGCAAAATTACCGGCTATGGCTACACCTTC. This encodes CASKITGYGYTF.

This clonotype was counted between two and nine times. The DNA for the CDR3 is TGTGCCAGCAGTTATGGACTAGCGGGAGGGGATACGCAGTATTTT. Translation gives CASSYGLAGGDTQYF. J is TRBJ2-3 and V is TRBV6-6, with 15 bases aligning to TRBD2. The V gene's germline CDR1 is MNHNY and CDR2 SVGAGI (reference sequence). The V segment lost 3 bases and the J segment 6 bases; nucleotides outside the gene matches: 1. The CDR3 consists of 15 residues.

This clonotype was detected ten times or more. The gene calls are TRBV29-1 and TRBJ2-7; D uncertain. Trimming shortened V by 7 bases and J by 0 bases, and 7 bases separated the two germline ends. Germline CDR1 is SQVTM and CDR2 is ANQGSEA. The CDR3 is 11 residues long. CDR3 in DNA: TGCAGCGGACTGAACTCCTACGAGCAGTACTTC. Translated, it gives CSGLNSYEQYF.

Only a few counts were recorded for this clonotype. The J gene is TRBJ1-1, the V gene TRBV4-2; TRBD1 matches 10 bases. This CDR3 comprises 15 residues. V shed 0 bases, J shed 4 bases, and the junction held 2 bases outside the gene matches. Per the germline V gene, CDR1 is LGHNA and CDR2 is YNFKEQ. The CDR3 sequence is CASSQEGQGGTEAFF. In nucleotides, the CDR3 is TGTGCCAGCAGCCAAGAAGGACAGGGGGGCACTGAAGCTTTCTTT.

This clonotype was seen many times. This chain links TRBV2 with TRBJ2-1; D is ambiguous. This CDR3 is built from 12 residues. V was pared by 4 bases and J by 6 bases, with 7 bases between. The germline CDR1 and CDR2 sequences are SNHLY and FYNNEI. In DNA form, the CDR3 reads TGTGCCAGCAGTGTTGGGCGCAATGAGCAGTTCTTC. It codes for CASSVGRNEQFF.

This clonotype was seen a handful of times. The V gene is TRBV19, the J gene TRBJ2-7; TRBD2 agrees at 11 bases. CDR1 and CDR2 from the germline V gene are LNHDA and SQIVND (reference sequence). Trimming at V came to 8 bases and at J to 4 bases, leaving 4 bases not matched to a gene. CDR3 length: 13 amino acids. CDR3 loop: CASDSGRGYEQYF. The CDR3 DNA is TGTGCCAGTGATAGCGGGAGGGGATACGAGCAGTACTTC. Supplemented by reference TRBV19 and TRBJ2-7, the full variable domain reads DGGITQSPKYLFRKEGQNVTLSCEQNLNHDAMYWYRQDPGQGLRLIYYSQIVNDFQKGDIAEGYSVSREKKESFPLTVTSAQKNPTAFYLCASDSGRGYEQYFGPGTRLTVT.